The 27 T cell receptor beta chains presented below share a single source sample, sequenced in a study of tissue T cells after allogeneic stem cell transplantation. The time point is: mouse harvest day 7 after allogeneic transplant. Each mouse received 10^7 T-cell-depleted marrow cells plus 10^6 splenic CD5+ T cells by tail vein. Using immunoSEQ multiplex PCR, the repertoire was profiled, and TCRdb retains in-frame clones only, with some absent. In the table there are 4,000 to 5,000 clones, 55% to 60% of which are singletons. The sequenced sample consisted of spleen. These TCRs come from a female BALB/c mouse given C57BL/6 T cells with graft-versus-host disease after an allogeneic hematopoietic cell transplant.

Comments on this clone: Gene names are the mouse ones. From the germline J gene comes the end of the CDR3, since the read stops 1 residue before it. This chain uses TRBV17 with TRBJ2-4, with a tentative D call TRBD2 (6 bases). CDR1 and CDR2 (germline): MNHDT, YYDKIL. Trimming removed 4 bases at V and 4 bases at J, with 9 bases between. CDR3 length: 13 amino acids. Partial CDR3 DNA: TGTGCTAGCAGTACTGGGGAAGAAAACACCTTGTAC. Translated: CASSTGEENTLY. The full CDR3 sequence reads CASSTGEENTLYF.

Only one count was recorded for this clone. Mouse names are used for the genes. The observed sequence ends 1 residue before the CDR3 terminus, with the missing tail filled in from the germline J gene. The chain combines TRBV5 with TRBJ2-2; 10 bases agree with TRBD2. The V gene end was trimmed by 0 bases and the J gene end by 5 bases; junction bases not matched to a gene: 0. The germline V gene encodes CDR1 LGHNA and CDR2 YNLKQL (reference sequence). The CDR3 covers 15 residues. The CDR3 reads CASSQELGGTGQLYF. The CDR3 DNA, read in part, is TGTGCCAGCAGCCAAGAACTGGGGGGGACCGGGCAGCTCTAC.

This clone has a single count. Genes and germline are mouse. The read halts 1 residue ahead of the CDR3 end, with the missing end drawn from the germline J gene. This chain connects TRBV16 to TRBJ2-7; 11 bases are a match to TRBD1. The germline V gene encodes CDR1 SGHSA and CDR2 FRNQAP. CDR3 length equals 14 residues. The V segment lost 0 bases and the J segment 6 bases; nucleotides outside the gene matches: 1. CDR3 DNA, as far as it was read: TGTGCAAGCAGCTTAGAGGGACAGGGGGTTGAACAGTAC. Translation gives CASSLEGQGVEQY. The whole CDR3 reads CASSLEGQGVEQYF.

This clone is judged medium-sized. Genes and germline are mouse. The read ends 1 residue shy of where the CDR3 ends; the end is completed using the germline J gene. The V call is TRBV12-1, the J call TRBJ2-7, with 10 bases that match TRBD2. Germline V lookup: CDR1 SGHSN, CDR2 HYEKVE. This CDR3 is 14 amino acids long. Trimming removed 0 bases from V and 7 bases from J; junction bases left unmatched: 5. The covered CDR3 bases are TGTGCCAGCTCTCTCGCTGGGGGGGCGCTCGAACAGTAC. Protein sequence: CASSLAGGALEQY. The complete CDR3 sequence is CASSLAGGALEQYF.

This clone was seen only a few times. These gene names are mouse names. The read ends 1 residue early relative to the CDR3; the germline J gene fills the gap. V usage is TRBV2 and J usage is TRBJ1-4; 9 nucleotides line up with TRBD1. Germline loops: CDR1 LGHNA, CDR2 YSYQKL. This CDR3 spans 15 amino acids. V shed 3 bases, J shed 6 bases, and the junction held 5 bases outside the gene matches. This chain's CDR3 is CASSHGQGWDERLFF. The CDR3 bases that were read are TGTGCCAGCAGCCACGGACAGGGGTGGGACGAAAGATTATTT.

Note on this clone: Gene names are the mouse ones. The read ends 1 residue early relative to the CDR3; the germline J gene fills the gap. The genes are TRBV16 and TRBJ2-4; TRBD2 is a possible D gene (6 bases). Trimming removed 4 bases from V and 1 base from J, with 6 bases in between. Germline V gene lookup returns CDR1 SGHSA and CDR2 FRNQAP. The length of the CDR3 is 13 residues. The CDR3 DNA, read in part, is TGTGCAAGCAGCTACTGGGGTCAAAACACCTTGTAC. Protein sequence: CASSYWGQNTLY. The CDR3 in its entirety is CASSYWGQNTLYF.

Points on this clone: Germline and genes: mouse. The read ends 1 residue shy of where the CDR3 ends; the end is completed using the germline J gene. The gene calls are TRBV30 and TRBJ2-5; 7 bases fit TRBD1. The CDR3 covers 12 residues. Germline CDR1 and CDR2: SQVVS and ANEGSEA. V shed 2 bases and J 4 bases; nucleotides not matched to a gene: 0. The DNA read from the CDR3 is TGTAGTTCTAGACAGGGGGAAGACACCCAGTAC. The encoded protein is CSSRQGEDTQY. The entire CDR3 reads CSSRQGEDTQYF.

By sample fraction, this clone is large. Mouse gene names apply. The read ends 1 residue early relative to the CDR3; the germline J gene fills the gap. The chain joins TRBV31 to TRBJ2-5, with 10 bases matching TRBD2. The CDR3 covers 15 residues. Germline trimming cut 2 bases from V and 2 bases from J; bases unmatched to any gene: 4. The V gene's germline CDR1 is GKSSPN and CDR2 SITVG. This chain's CDR3 is CAWSSRDWGQDTQYF. CDR3 DNA, as far as it was read: TGTGCCTGGAGTTCCCGGGACTGGGGCCAAGACACCCAGTAC.

A word on this clone: Mouse gene names and germline throughout. The read ends 1 residue early relative to the CDR3; the germline J gene fills the gap. The chain is built from TRBV26 and TRBJ2-4; TRBD1 agrees at 7 bases. CDR1 and CDR2 from the germline V gene are KGHPV and FQNQEV (reference sequence). The CDR3 is 14 residues long. Germline trimming cut 6 bases from V and 0 bases from J; bases unmatched to any gene: 3. The CDR3 region is CASSPGQSQNTLYF. CDR3 bases read: TGTGCCAGCAGCCCGGGACAGAGTCAAAACACCTTGTAC.

In regard to this clone: The gene names here belong to mouse. The sequence runs out 1 residue before the end of the CDR3; the remainder is reconstructed from the germline J gene. This rearrangement joins TRBV3 to TRBJ2-1, with 9 bases identical to TRBD2. The CDR3 covers 15 residues. V shed 8 bases, J shed 1 base, and the junction held 6 bases outside the gene matches. The germline CDR1 and CDR2 sequences are SNHLY and FYNGKV (reference sequence). CDR3 in amino acids: CASSLWGGNYAEQFF. CDR3 DNA (partial): TGTGCCAGCTCTCTCTGGGGGGGGAACTATGCTGAGCAGTTC.

To note about this clone: Gene names are mouse gene names. The read falls 1 residue short of the CDR3 end, and the missing part is taken from the germline J gene. V is TRBV15 and J is TRBJ1-1, with 7 bases matching TRBD1. CDR3 size: 14 residues. The V and J ends lost 3 bases and 1 base, in that order; junction bases with no gene match: 2. Looked up from germline, CDR1 is SGHND and CDR2 is FRSKSL. The sequenced part of the CDR3 DNA is TGTGCCAGCAGTTTCCAGGGGGGGAACACAGAAGTCTTC. Its translation: CASSFQGGNTEVF. The full CDR3 is CASSFQGGNTEVFF.

A remark on this clone: Mouse gene names and germline throughout. The missing CDR3 end, 1 residue past where the read stops, is filled in from the germline J gene. The chain carries TRBV26 and TRBJ1-4; D is unclear. This CDR3 comprises 14 residues. The V and J ends lost 3 bases and 0 bases respectively, with 5 bases between them. The germline V gene encodes CDR1 KGHPV and CDR2 FQNQEV (reference sequence). The CDR3 bases that were read are TGTGCCAGCAGTCTAAGCATTTCCAACGAAAGATTATTT. Its protein product is CASSLSISNERLF. The whole CDR3 reads CASSLSISNERLFF.

To note about this clone: Germline and genes: mouse. From the germline J gene comes the end of the CDR3, since the read stops 1 residue before it. The J gene is TRBJ1-1, the V gene TRBV16; D remains unclear. Trimming cost V 0 bases and J 2 bases, with 1 base left between them. CDR1 and CDR2 (germline): SGHSA, FRNQAP. The CDR3 is 12 amino acids. CDR3 sequence: CASSLDNTEVFF. The covered CDR3 bases are TGTGCAAGCAGCTTAGATAACACAGAAGTCTTC.

As concerns this clone: The listed genes are named as in mouse. The CDR3 is cut off 1 residue early in the read; its end comes from the germline J gene. Additional DNA sequences in this sample encode the identical CDR3. The chain combines TRBV13-1 with TRBJ2-7; 8 positions agree with TRBD2. The germline V gene has CDR1 NSHNY and CDR2 SYGAGN. V lost 0 bases and J lost 6; bases outside the gene matches: 8. CDR3 length equals 15 residues. The CDR3 sequence: CASSDGGRGGREQYF. CDR3 DNA (partial): TGTGCCAGCAGTGATGGGGGCCGGGGGGGGCGTGAACAGTAC.

The sample holds a few counts of this clone. Gene names are mouse gene names. The read ends 1 residue before the CDR3 terminus; that terminus is restored from the germline J gene. The genes are TRBV19 and TRBJ1-3; 10 nucleotides match TRBD1. The CDR3 has 15 amino acids. J gave up 3 bases and V 4 bases, and 4 bases lay outside the gene matches. The germline gives CDR1 FNHDT, CDR2 SITEND (reference sequence). The CDR3 is CASSAGTGVGNTLYF. CDR3 DNA (partial): TGTGCCAGCAGTGCCGGGACAGGGGTTGGAAATACGCTCTAT.

A word on this clone: Mouse gene names apply. The DNA ends 1 residue before the CDR3 does, and the rest of the CDR3 is filled in from the germline J gene. The chain links TRBV4 to TRBJ2-1, with 8 nucleotides matching TRBD2. J lost 1 base, V lost 5 bases, and 4 bases had no gene match. This CDR3 is 15 amino acids long. CDR1 is LGHDT, CDR2 YNNKQL, per germline (reference sequence). The CDR3 loop reads CASSRLGLNYAEQFF. The CDR3 DNA, read in part, is TGTGCCAGCAGCCGACTGGGGCTAAACTATGCTGAGCAGTTC.

This clone has just a few counts. Gene names and germline match the mouse. Read coverage stops 1 residue before the CDR3 terminus; the germline J gene supplies the remainder. The genes are TRBV13-3 and TRBJ1-5, with D hard to call. This CDR3 has 13 residues. V was trimmed by 2 bases and J by 3 bases, leaving 6 bases between them. Looked up from germline, CDR1 is NNHDY and CDR2 is SYVADS. The covered CDR3 bases are TGTGCCAGCAGTGAACGGGGCAACCAGGCTCCGCTT. It encodes CASSERGNQAPL. The whole CDR3 sequence reads CASSERGNQAPLF.

As concerns this clone: Here the gene names and germline are mouse. The observed sequence ends 1 residue before the CDR3 terminus, with the missing tail filled in from the germline J gene. The chain is built from TRBV2 and TRBJ1-4; tentative D call: TRBD1 (5 bases). Trimming left V 4 bases short and J 3 bases short, with 12 bases between. Germline loops: CDR1 LGHNA, CDR2 YSYQKL. This CDR3 region has 15 residues. The CDR3 bases that were read are TGTGCCAGCAGCCTCGGGGGGGAGGCCAACGAAAGATTATTT. It is translated as CASSLGGEANERLF. From start to end, the CDR3 is CASSLGGEANERLFF. Combining the CDR3 with reference TRBV2 and TRBJ1-4 gives the whole variable domain DPKIIQKPKYLVAVTGSEKILICEQYLGHNAMYWYRQSAKKPLEFMFSYSYQKLMDNQTASSRFQPQSSKKNHLDLQITALKPDDSATYFCASSLGGEANERLFFGHGTKLSVL.

To note about this clone: Each gene name is a mouse one. The DNA ends 1 residue before the CDR3 does, and the rest of the CDR3 is filled in from the germline J gene. The V and J genes are TRBV5 and TRBJ1-1; D unclear. There are 12 residues in the CDR3. CDR1 is LGHNA and CDR2 is YNLKQL in the germline V gene (reference sequence). With 2 bases removed from V and 6 bases from J, the gap between germline ends came to 7 bases. CDR3 bases read: TGTGCCAGCAGCCAAAGGAGGGCAGAAGTCTTC. It yields the protein CASSQRRAEVF. The whole CDR3 sequence is CASSQRRAEVFF.

There are a few counts of this clone. Gene names denote mouse genes. The read finishes 1 residue shy of the CDR3 end, and the germline J gene is used to complete it. The chain carries TRBV13-3 and TRBJ2-4, with D unresolved. Per the germline V gene, CDR1 is NNHDY and CDR2 is SYVADS. The V end was cut by 1 base, the J end by 0 bases, with 6 bases between. The CDR3 runs 14 residues. CDR3 bases read: TGTGCCAGCAGTGATCGGGGTAGTCAAAACACCTTGTAC. It translates to CASSDRGSQNTLY. The CDR3 as a whole reads CASSDRGSQNTLYF.

Concerning this clone itself: The gene names given are mouse names. The read terminates 1 residue ahead of where the CDR3 ends, so the germline J gene completes it. J is TRBJ2-5 and V is TRBV3, with D possibly called TRBD1 or TRBD2 (6 bases each). The V and J ends lost 4 bases and 1 base respectively, with 9 bases between them. Germline V gives CDR1 SNHLY, CDR2 FYNGKV (reference sequence). The CDR3 sequence is 14 residues long. The part of the CDR3 DNA that was read is TGTGCCAGCAGCTCCCGGGGGCACCAAGACACCCAGTAC. Translating it yields CASSSRGHQDTQY. The full CDR3 protein is CASSSRGHQDTQYF.

With respect to this clone: Gene names denote mouse genes. From the germline J gene comes the end of the CDR3, since the read stops 1 residue before it. The chain recombines TRBV5 with TRBJ1-1; TRBD1 is a possible D gene (5 bases). V was cut by 4 bases and J by 1 base, with 7 bases left in between. Germline CDR1 LGHNA, CDR2 YNLKQL (reference sequence). CDR3 length equals 13 residues. The CDR3 DNA, read in part, is TGTGCCAGCAGCCCGACAGAAAACACAGAAGTCTTC. Protein: CASSPTENTEVF. The full-length CDR3 reads as CASSPTENTEVFF.

This clone was seen a few times. Gene names refer to mouse genes. The read ends 1 residue before the CDR3 terminus; that terminus is restored from the germline J gene. The chain employs TRBV23 and TRBJ1-6; the table's D gene call, TRBD1, was not cross checked with the DNA. TRBJ1-6 is an ORF, and what it does is uncertain. Germline V CDR1 and CDR2: KGHTA, FQNQQP. This CDR3 is 17 amino acids long. The CDR3 sequence: CSSSKGQAFSYNSPLYF. The CDR3 bases that were read are TGCTCCAGCAGTAAGGGACAGGCGTTTTCCTATAATTCGCCCCTCTAC.

This clone was seen a single time. Gene names denote mouse genes. CDR3 sequence: CSSSRQGEAEQFF. CDR3 bases read: TGCTCCAGCAGTCGACAGGGGGAGGCTGAGCAGTTC. The chain carries TRBV23 and TRBJ2-1; TRBD1, the D gene given by the table, was not confirmed from the DNA. The read terminates 1 residue ahead of where the CDR3 ends, so the germline J gene completes it. Germline V CDR1 and CDR2: KGHTA, FQNQQP. The CDR3 has 13 amino acids.

As for this clone: Gene names denote mouse genes. The CDR3 end is not reached by the read, which stops 1 residue before it; the germline J gene fills it in. The chain uses TRBV13-1 and TRBJ2-5, with 9 bases that match TRBD1. Trimming cost V 3 bases and J 5 bases; bases outside gene matches: 1. The CDR3 consists of 13 residues. The germline gives CDR1 NSHNY, CDR2 SYGAGN. CDR3 DNA, as far as it was read: TGTGCCAGCAGTGCGGACAGGGGAGACACCCAGTAC. It encodes CASSADRGDTQY. The full CDR3 protein reads CASSADRGDTQYF.

For this clone: Genes and germline are mouse. The read finishes 1 residue shy of the CDR3 end, and the germline J gene is used to complete it. The V gene is TRBV5, the J gene TRBJ2-1, with 8 bases that match TRBD2. The CDR3 covers 15 residues. With 1 base clipped from V and 4 bases from J, the junction kept 3 bases outside the gene matches. The V gene's germline CDR1 is LGHNA and CDR2 YNLKQL (reference sequence). The CDR3 DNA, read in part, is TGTGCCAGCAGCCAAGTCAGACTGGGGTATGCTGAGCAGTTC. This gives the protein CASSQVRLGYAEQF. In full, the CDR3 reads CASSQVRLGYAEQFF.

Remarks on this clone: Gene labels here are mouse ones. The read terminates 1 residue ahead of where the CDR3 ends, so the germline J gene completes it. The chain joins TRBV2 to TRBJ2-7, with 7 bases that match TRBD2. The CDR3 covers 15 residues. V was pared by 0 bases and J by 1 base, with 3 bases of the junction left unmatched. Per the germline V gene, CDR1 is LGHNA and CDR2 is YSYQKL. This CDR3 reads CASSQEGWGSYEQYF. CDR3 DNA (partial): TGTGCCAGCAGCCAAGAGGGCTGGGGGTCCTATGAACAGTAC.